This TCR beta chain derives from a study of Graves' ophthalmopathy and Graves' hyperthyroidism (dated by TCRdb to about 2018). Context from the whole study: A patient counted as having stable hyperthyroidism if there was no progression to ophthalmopathy within 18 months of follow-up. The study used TCR beta repertoire signatures to distinguish Graves' ophthalmopathy from Graves' hyperthyroidism and to predict progression to ophthalmopathy. In total, approximately 130 blood samples were TCR-sequenced: 43 ophthalmopathy, some 80 hyperthyroidism and some 17 hyperthyroidism-to-ophthalmopathy patients. A discovery set of about 99 patients (43 ophthalmopathy, under 65 stable hyperthyroidism) was enrolled to explore V-J signatures distinguishing ophthalmopathy from hyperthyroidism. The independent validation cohort included about 19 hyperthyroidism patients plus 17 patients who later progressed from hyperthyroidism to ophthalmopathy. In about 6 hyperthyroidism patients, T-cell repertoires of thyroid tissue and blood were compared. Following sampling, methimazole starting at 30 mg daily was administered to hyperthyroidism patients, and high-dose intravenous methylprednisolone was administered to ophthalmopathy patients. What the authors observed across the whole study: Most of the expanded thyroid clonotypes with a frequency above 0.001 were also detected in blood, and it was suggested that the thyroid immune response may be reflected by blood repertoires. The 13-signature model separated ophthalmopathy from stable hyperthyroidism with 85% to 90% sensitivity and 81% to 82% specificity in cross-validation, and 80%/75% in the test set. In validation, the model predicted ophthalmopathy progression with about 70% sensitivity and around 72% specificity; fewer than 15 predicted patients were CT-confirmed with GO in a median of approximately 6.2 months. Sample size was not statistically predetermined, and group allocation was not concealed from the investigators.

Hyperthyroidism patients were newly diagnosed, with disease duration under 2 months, and aged 18 to 65 years. Patients with other autoimmune diseases, uncontrolled infections, pregnancy or lactation were excluded from the study. Clinical symptoms, serum thyroxine, TRAb, thyroid ultrasound and orbital computed tomography were used for diagnosis. Trizol reagent was used to extract the total RNA, and its quality was then checked on an Agilent 2100 Bioanalyzer. Only one count was recorded for this clonotype. This clone's antigen is unknown. No qualities accompany the bases; no much larger clone lies one base away. One read alone is a weak basis. Reading from cysteine to phenylalanine, the CDR3 counts 13 amino acids. The read is trimmed to its CDR3 DNA, 39 bases read in frame from base 1. At the junction V is shortened by 3 bases and J by 3 bases; bases outside the gene matches: 5. CDR1 and CDR2, per the germline V gene, are SQVTM and ANQGSEA.

For repertoire sequencing, the TCR beta CDR3 regions were amplified from RNA transcripts. HTBI primers and the Qiagen OneStep RT-PCR kit were used in a first-round RT-PCR, which was followed by a second-round multiplex PCR, size selection and purification. Libraries were sequenced paired-end with 100 bp reads on an Illumina HiSeq2000. Concerning the study's data processing: SOAPnuke was used to process the reads, removing any read that contained adapters or uncalled bases, had a mean Phred below 15, or lacked an exact match to the constant primer or identifier. High-quality paired reads were merged with COPE v1.2.5. Unique nucleotide sequences were defined as clonotypes and aligned to IMGT TRB V, D and J references using MiTCR v1.1. Analysis was restricted to V-J combinations with a frequency above 0.0001, which covered about 99% of repertoires. For each V-J combination, a TCR clonal expansion and chaos score was defined as F50 clonal expansion divided by the chaos observed in the TCRdist matrix. Welch's t-statistics and random forest were used to reduce features to about 14 V-J combinations, which were fed into a naive Bayes classifier. The Morisita-Horn index was used to measure how similar the thyroid and blood repertoires were. TCRdb reprocessed the public reads (quality trimming at Q25 with fastp, clone calling with MiXCR) and kept in-frame beta chains. Every distinct CDR3 protein forms one entry, paired with its most common genes and DNA. Clone size and V and J calls follow TCRdb, not the original study. In this sample the table shows 900,000 to 1,200,000 distinct CDR3 sequences, less than 45% of which occur a single time. Of the sample, 11% is held by the ten largest clones.

The chain uses TRBV29-1 and TRBJ2-7; 7 bases in between match TRBD1. The source of this sequence is an adult man with Graves' hyperthyroidism. Sample: peripheral blood or thyroid tissue (not recorded which). The CDR3 amino acid sequence is: CSVDSGTDYEQYF. The nucleotide sequence is given as TGCAGCGTTGATTCCGGGACAGACTACGAGCAGTACTTC.